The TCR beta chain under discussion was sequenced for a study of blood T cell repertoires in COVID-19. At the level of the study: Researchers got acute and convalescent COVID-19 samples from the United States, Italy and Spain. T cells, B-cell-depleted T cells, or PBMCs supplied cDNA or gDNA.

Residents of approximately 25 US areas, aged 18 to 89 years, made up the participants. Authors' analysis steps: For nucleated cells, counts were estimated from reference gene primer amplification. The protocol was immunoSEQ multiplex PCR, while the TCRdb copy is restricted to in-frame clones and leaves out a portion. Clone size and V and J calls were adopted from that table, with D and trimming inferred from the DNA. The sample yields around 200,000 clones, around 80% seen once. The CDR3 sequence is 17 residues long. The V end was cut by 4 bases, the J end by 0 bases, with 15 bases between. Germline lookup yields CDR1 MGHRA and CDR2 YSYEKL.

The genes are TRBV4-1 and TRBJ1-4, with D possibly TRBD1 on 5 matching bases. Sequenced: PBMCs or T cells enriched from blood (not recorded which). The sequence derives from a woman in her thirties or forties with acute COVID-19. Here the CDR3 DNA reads TGCGCCAGCAGCCTATTAAGACAGACCGCAACTAATGAAAAACTGTTTTTT. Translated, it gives CASSLLRQTATNEKLFF.